Each of the 4 T cell receptor beta chains below was sequenced from the same sample in a study of breast tumors, draining lymph nodes, adjacent tissues. TCRdb reprocessed the multiplex PCR reads via MiXCR and lists one record per CDR3 protein. The table records more than 250,000 distinct CDR3 sequences, around 30% of them present only once. Axillary draining lymph nodes of breast cancer patients supplied the node samples. Sequencing used axillary lymph node tissue. Source of these receptors: a female donor with breast cancer. Some clones in this sample may be carry-over from other donors' samples.

This clonotype was counted ten times or more. The chain joins TRBV2 to TRBJ2-7, with 7 bases matching TRBD1. This CDR3 is built from 13 residues. V lost 6 bases and J lost 2; bases outside the gene matches: 4. CDR1 and CDR2 (germline): SNHLY, FYNNEI. The CDR3, as DNA: TGTGCCAGCAGGGGACAGCCCACCTACGAGCAGTACTTC. Amino acids: CASRGQPTYEQYF.

This clonotype came up many times. The chain links TRBV6-5 to TRBJ2-5; 11 bases agree with TRBD2. J gave up 2 bases and V 6 bases, and 8 bases lay outside the gene matches. The CDR3 covers 16 residues. CDR1 and CDR2 (germline): MNHEY, SVGAGI. This chain's CDR3 is CASSPLTSGTQETQYF. The CDR3 DNA follows: TGTGCCAGCAGCCCACTGACTAGCGGGACTCAAGAGACCCAGTACTTC.

The rearrangement uses TRBV7-9 and TRBJ1-4; 9 bases fit TRBD1. The CDR3 totals 15 residues. V dropped 6 bases and J dropped 6; count of bases not matched to a gene: 8. The germline V gene has CDR1 SEHNR and CDR2 FQNEAQ (reference sequence). The DNA of the CDR3 is TGTGCCAGCAGGAGGACAGGGGAGCTAGATGAAAAACTGTTTTTT. Translating it yields CASRRTGELDEKLFF.

This clonotype occurred many times. The V gene is TRBV12-3 or TRBV12-4, the J gene TRBJ2-5; 7 bases are shared with TRBD2. This CDR3 has 14 residues. After removal of 5 bases from V and 1 base from J, the junction contained 4 bases not matched to a gene. The CDR3 DNA follows: TGTGCCAGCAGTCGGGGGGACTTCCAAGAGACCCAGTACTTC. Protein sequence: CASSRGDFQETQYF.